This note documents a single TCR beta chain sequence. The table lists this clone with a few counts. The antigen it binds to is not known. The sample holds no much larger clone one base away, and base qualities are not on file. The protocol used for the library was the immunoSEQ multiplex PCR assay. TCRdb took over this immuneACCESS table, retaining in-frame rearrangements with V and J assigned. Such tables are incomplete; in checked studies, under half of the missing clones stem from an unresolved V gene, and the remainder is unexplained. For this sample the table gives about 88,000 clones, of which more than 85% were detected only once. Together, the top ten hold less than 10% of the sample. V has 5 bases trimmed and J has 5 bases trimmed; junction bases matching no gene number 2. For CDR1 and CDR2, the germline V gene lists MNHEY and SVGAGI. The CDR3, from cysteine to phenylalanine, totals 12 residues. Of all the DNA, just the CDR3 is kept, 36 bases in frame from base 1.

The data were obtained in a study of control samples from healthy donors and cancer patients (dated by TCRdb to about 2020). The sequencing sample was made of blood. The rearranged segments are TRBV6-5 and TRBJ1-2, and 7 junctional nucleotides match TRBD1. This clonotype was sampled from a man aged 18-30 years in good health. The CDR3 protein sequence reads: CASSPQGYGYTF. The nucleotide sequence is TGTGCCAGCAGTCCACAGGGGTATGGCTACACCTTC.